Reported below is one TCR beta chain. These data come from a study of cytomegalovirus exposure and HLA in healthy donors. A multiplex PCR was run with 60 Vbeta primers and 13 Jbeta primers. Profiling relied on immunoSEQ multiplex PCR, and the TCRdb table lists in-frame clones only, not all of them. The table shows 130,000 to 150,000 clones, with roughly 80% occurring only once. V lost 8 bases, J lost 3 bases, and 11 bases lay in between. The CDR3 spans 13 residues. The germline gives CDR1 LNHDA, CDR2 SQIVND (reference sequence). This chain links TRBV19 with TRBJ1-5; D not resolved. The TCR sequence derives from a man aged 18 to 29 in good health and CMV-seronegative. Sequencing input: PBMCs. The CDR3 coding sequence is TGTGCCAGTGGCGAGACACACAATCAGCCCCAGCATTTT. Its protein product is CASGETHNQPQHF. Complete variable domain (other parts from reference TRBV19 and TRBJ1-5): DGGITQSPKYLFRKEGQNVTLSCEQNLNHDAMYWYRQDPGQGLRLIYYSQIVNDFQKGDIAEGYSVSREKKESFPLTVTSAQKNPTAFYLCASGETHNQPQHFGDGTRLSIL.